This T cell receptor (beta chain) was sequenced for a study of T cell changes during pregnancy in multiple sclerosis. Per the germline V gene, CDR1 is SGHRS and CDR2 is YFSETQ. The V end lost 4 bases, the J end lost 2 bases, and 13 bases lay between the germline ends. The CDR3 covers 15 residues. Produced via immunoSEQ multiplex PCR; TCRdb's table is partial and in-frame only. The data show over 70,000 clones, with approximately 94% seen just once and 0.7% to 0.95% held by the top ten. This clonotype was sampled from a female donor with multiple sclerosis, enrolled in a pregnancy study. Sequenced material: peripheral blood, taken in the third trimester of pregnancy. The chain links TRBV5-1 to TRBJ1-3; D gene unclear. CDR3 DNA sequence: TGCGCCAGCAGCAACGGACTGACCGCTGGAAACACCATATATTTT. This gives the protein CASSNGLTAGNTIYF.